This record concerns one T cell receptor (beta chain) sequence. Its antigen is still unknown. These data originate in a study of CD8 T cells in Susac syndrome. Overall study context: Susac syndrome patients were untreated, on corticosteroids with some adding intravenous immunoglobulin, or on intravenous immunoglobulin only.

General study findings and limits: The study conceded that relatively few individuals underwent its TCR sequencing and HLA analysis.

This CDR3 region has 13 residues. The V segment lost 5 bases and the J segment 10 bases; nucleotides outside the gene matches: 13. Germline CDR1 reads SQVTM; CDR2 reads ANQGSEA. RNA was extracted with the RNeasy kit, and a quantity of 0.5 to 1 ug was reverse transcribed using random hexamers. Amplification of TCR beta CDR3 spanned 54 Vbeta and 13 Jbeta via immunoSEQ multiplex PCR. Via MiXCR, TCRdb re-called the immunoSEQ multiplex PCR reads, giving one row per CDR3 protein. The sample carries hundreds of thousands of distinct CDR3 sequences, 96% recorded once. The chain employs TRBV29-1 and TRBJ1-2; TRBD1 agrees at 7 bases. The sequenced sample was CD4+ T cells from PBMCs. This TCR was sampled from a human donor with Susac syndrome. CDR3 nucleotide sequence: TGCAGCGTTTACAGGGGACCTGGGTTATACTACACCTTC. Protein product: CSVYRGPGLYYTF.